Only a few counts were recorded for the clone carrying this T cell receptor (beta chain). Its antigen is not known. This sample is part of a study of T-cell reconstitution after alpha-beta-depleted transplantation in children. The library targeted TCRbeta and was prepared with unique molecular identifiers. A single record per CDR3 protein comes from TCRdb applying MiXCR to the PCR reads. The sample includes around 960,000 distinct CDR3 sequences, roughly 29% of them seen just once. Overall study results and limits: Alpha-beta T cells about two months after transplant reportedly derived from several hundred expanded graft clones. In some patients, recipient T cells and intrathymic progenitors surviving conditioning explained high day-60 diversity. The authors attributed T-cell counts and diversity one year after transplant mostly to newly produced T cells.

The origin of this receptor is a boy less than two years old who had a stem cell transplant for SCID, so the T cells may come from the graft donor. The sequencing used PBMCs, mostly from graft donor cells, collected 360 days after TCRalphabeta/CD19-depleted stem cell transplant.

CDR3 nucleotides: TGTGCCAGCAGCGTAGGACAGGGGGATGAGCAGTTCTTC. Its translation: CASSVGQGDEQFF. V usage is TRBV9 and J usage is TRBJ2-1; 9 bases agree with TRBD1. The germline V gene has CDR1 SGDLS and CDR2 YYNGEE. With V trimmed by 0 bases and J by 8 bases, 0 bases remained unmatched. CDR3 length equals 13 residues.